Presented here are 20 T cell receptor beta chains from one specimen sequenced in a study of Ad26.COV2.S vaccination and SARS-CoV-2 variants (dated by TCRdb to the early 2020s). The method was the immunoSEQ multiplex PCR assay. The table was pulled from immuneACCESS by TCRdb, which kept in-frame rearrangements only. Such tables lose some clones; where checked, under half of the loss comes from unresolved V genes, and the rest has no known cause. In all, the sample holds almost 400,000 clones, and 75% to 90% of those were seen once. The ten largest make up over 1.5% of the sample. The meaning of the sample's treatment or condition label: around 19 received Ad26.COV2.S at low or high dose, single or two shots; 5 received placebo; per-sample allocation not given. Repertoires of vaccine and placebo recipients were sequenced from samples taken on day 63 after the first injection. The specimen comprised peripheral blood, sampled in a trial of Ad26.COV2.S vaccine versus placebo. These receptors originate from a person aged 18 to 65 who received the Ad26.COV2.S COVID-19 vaccine or a placebo.

This chain joins TRBV2 and TRBJ2-2, with D tentatively TRBD1 (7 bases). CDR1 and CDR2 (germline): SNHLY, FYNNEI. CDR3 length equals 15 residues. Trimming stripped 6 bases from V and 5 bases from J, with 16 bases between. For the CDR3, the DNA is TGTGCCAGCAGAGTGGGGCAGGGGGGAACCGGGGAGCTGTTTTTT. Its protein product is CASRVGQGGTGELFF.

The chain is built from TRBV19 and TRBJ2-2; weak D call: TRBD1 (5 bases). Deletions cut 3 bases from V and 1 base from J, with 9 bases between. The CDR3 is 15 residues long. CDR1 LNHDA and CDR2 SQIVND come from the germline V gene (reference sequence). CDR3 residues: CASSIAGQNTGELFF. CDR3 nucleotide sequence: TGTGCCAGTAGTATCGCAGGGCAGAACACCGGGGAGCTGTTTTTT.

The chain employs TRBV18 and TRBJ2-7; 10 bases are a match to TRBD2. Germline V lookup: CDR1 KGHSH, CDR2 LQKENI. The CDR3 totals 15 residues. The V segment lost 6 bases and the J segment 7 bases; nucleotides outside the gene matches: 12. The CDR3 sequence is CASSAKREGLKEQYF. In DNA form, the CDR3 reads TGTGCCAGCTCGGCCAAGCGGGAGGGCCTGAAAGAGCAGTACTTC.

The chain combines TRBV7-2 with TRBJ2-7; 9 nucleotides match TRBD2. The CDR3 loop spans 14 amino acids. Germline CDR1 is SGHTA and CDR2 is FQGNSA. V was pared by 5 bases and J by 1 base, with 3 bases of the junction left unmatched. The CDR3, as DNA: TGTGCCAGCAGCAAAACTAGCGGGTCCTACGAGCAGTACTTC. It is translated as CASSKTSGSYEQYF.

This chain uses TRBV9 with TRBJ1-2; D ambiguous. The V end lost 2 bases, the J end lost 0 bases, and 11 bases lay between the germline ends. The CDR3 sequence is 15 residues long. Germline V gene lookup returns CDR1 SGDLS and CDR2 YYNGEE. The CDR3 reads CASSVSRHANYGYTF. CDR3 nucleotide sequence: TGTGCCAGCAGCGTTAGCAGACATGCTAACTATGGCTACACCTTC.

The chain has TRBV12-3 or TRBV12-4 and TRBJ2-7; D is unresolved. CDR3 length: 11 amino acids. Trimming stripped 5 bases from V and 4 bases from J, with 6 bases between. The CDR3 protein is CASSTGYEQYF. In nucleotides, the CDR3 is TGTGCCAGCAGTACCGGGTACGAGCAGTACTTC.

The gene calls are TRBV28 and TRBJ1-2; 9 bases match TRBD1. CDR3 length equals 14 residues. V lost 5 bases, J lost 5 bases, and 6 bases stayed unmatched. Germline CDR1 is MDHEN and CDR2 is SYDVKM. CDR3 protein: CASSPSDRGYGYTF. The CDR3 bases are TGTGCCAGCAGTCCATCGGACAGGGGTTATGGCTACACCTTC.

The chain carries TRBV7-2 and TRBJ2-7, with D unresolved. V lost 2 bases and J 2 bases, leaving 10 bases between the germline ends. Germline V gene sequence: CDR1 SGHTA, CDR2 FQGNSA. CDR3 size: 14 residues. CDR3 coding DNA: TGTGCCAGCAGCTTAAACAGATACACCTACGAGCAGTACTTC. It encodes CASSLNRYTYEQYF.

This clone was found a few times. This chain uses TRBV7-8 with TRBJ2-1; weak D call: TRBD2 (6 bases). Trimming removed 1 base at V and 6 bases at J, with 22 bases between. The CDR3 spans 18 residues. Germline CDR1 SGHVS, CDR2 FQNEAQ. The CDR3 nucleotides are TGTGCCAGCAGCTTAGGGGGCGGGAACCTGGCGAACTTCAATGAGCAGTTCTTC. Protein product: CASSLGGGNLANFNEQFF.

The chain couples TRBV5-6 to TRBJ2-2; 12 bases match TRBD2. CDR3 length: 16 residues. Germline V gene lookup returns CDR1 SGHDT and CDR2 YYEEEE. V gave up 4 bases and J gave up 1 base; unmatched junction bases: 2. The CDR3 sequence: CASSPTSGRNTGELFF. The DNA of the CDR3 is TGTGCCAGCAGCCCGACTAGCGGGAGGAACACCGGGGAGCTGTTTTTT.

With respect to this clone: This sample includes further DNA sequences coding for the same CDR3. The chain has TRBV5-1 and TRBJ1-5, with D unclear. The CDR3 extends over 15 amino acids. The V gene's germline CDR1 is SGHRS and CDR2 YFSETQ. V was cut by 0 bases and J by 1 base, with 8 bases left in between. CDR3: CASSLDGGSNQPQHF. The DNA of the CDR3 is TGCGCCAGCAGCTTGGATGGCGGGAGCAATCAGCCCCAGCATTTT.

The rearrangement links TRBV7-8 to TRBJ2-7; maybe TRBD2 (5 bases). V lost 3 bases, J lost 6 bases, and 15 bases lay in between. The CDR3 spans 14 residues. Germline V gene lookup returns CDR1 SGHVS and CDR2 FQNEAQ. DNA of the CDR3: TGTGCCAGCAGCTTGGGCCTTAGGGCGGGCGAGCAGTACTTC. This encodes CASSLGLRAGEQYF.

Written as DNA, the CDR3 is TGTGCCAGCAGTGAGAGAGCCTCGAACACTGAAGCTTTCTTT. Protein sequence: CASSERASNTEAFF. The chain has TRBV6-1 and TRBJ1-1, with no clear D. The germline V gene has CDR1 MNHNS and CDR2 SASEGT. With 3 bases removed from V and 1 base from J, the gap between germline ends came to 9 bases. This CDR3 region has 14 residues.

The chain links TRBV5-1 to TRBJ1-1, with D tentatively TRBD1 (5 bases). CDR3 length: 13 amino acids. Looked up from germline, CDR1 is SGHRS and CDR2 is YFSETQ. Trimming took 4 bases from V and 8 from J, leaving 15 bases between them. CDR3 protein: CASSLPGTGEAFF. CDR3 DNA sequence: TGCGCCAGCAGCCTCCCGGGGACGGGAGAAGCTTTCTTT.

Only a few counts were recorded for this clone. The identical CDR3 is also encoded by other nucleotide sequences in the sample. V gene TRBV5-1 combines with J gene TRBJ2-1, with D uncertain. With 1 base removed from V and 0 bases from J, the gap between germline ends came to 8 bases. Germline CDR1 and CDR2: SGHRS and YFSETQ. The CDR3 extends over 15 amino acids. Here the CDR3 DNA reads TGCGCCAGCAGCTTGACGGCGAGCTCCTACAATGAGCAGTTCTTC. This codes for CASSLTASSYNEQFF. Full variable domain (missing parts from reference TRBV5-1 and TRBJ2-1): KAGVTQTPRYLIKTRGQQVTLSCSPISGHRSVSWYQQTPGQGLQFLFEYFSETQRNKGNFPGRFSGRQFSNSRSEMNVSTLELGDSALYLCASSLTASSYNEQFFGPGTRLTVL.

This clone was detected a few times. The chain uses TRBV28 and TRBJ1-6; 10 bases agree with TRBD1. The CDR3 consists of 15 residues. CDR1 is MDHEN, CDR2 SYDVKM, per germline. The V gene end was trimmed by 6 bases and the J gene end by 8 bases; junction bases not matched to a gene: 7. The CDR3 here is CASSLGQGLDSPLHF. The CDR3 coding sequence is TGTGCCAGCAGCTTGGGACAGGGGTTGGATTCACCCCTCCACTTT.

The V gene is TRBV7-9, the J gene TRBJ2-1; D might be TRBD1 or TRBD2, each matching 5 bases. This CDR3 comprises 14 residues. V lost 1 base to trimming and J lost 10 bases, with 14 bases between them. Germline values: CDR1 SEHNR, CDR2 FQNEAQ (reference sequence). This chain's CDR3 is CASSLGGRFNEQFF. The CDR3 DNA sequence: TGTGCCAGCAGCTTAGGGGGGAGATTCAACGAGCAGTTCTTC.

The V and J genes are TRBV28 and TRBJ1-6, with D unclear. V lost 2 bases and J 0 bases, leaving 5 bases between the germline ends. Germline values: CDR1 MDHEN, CDR2 SYDVKM. The CDR3 covers 15 residues. This CDR3 is CASSLRSSYNSPLHF. The CDR3 nucleotides read TGTGCCAGCAGTTTAAGGAGCTCCTATAATTCACCCCTCCACTTT. The complete variable domain, with remaining parts taken from reference TRBV28 and TRBJ1-6, reads DVKVTQSSRYLVKRTGEKVFLECVQDMDHENMFWYRQDPGLGLRLIYFSYDVKMKEKGDIPEGYSVSREKKERFSLILESASTNQTSMYLCASSLRSSYNSPLHFGNGTRLTVT.

The chain has TRBV19 and TRBJ2-5, with D tentatively TRBD1 (6 bases). This CDR3 spans 14 amino acids. Trimming removed 5 bases at V and 7 bases at J, with 17 bases between. Germline assignment: CDR1 LNHDA and CDR2 SQIVND (reference sequence). The DNA of the CDR3 is TGTGCCAGTAGTCCCCGCAGGGGTTCCAGGACCCAGTACTTC. As protein: CASSPRRGSRTQYF. Supplemented by reference TRBV19 and TRBJ2-5, the full variable domain reads DGGITQSPKYLFRKEGQNVTLSCEQNLNHDAMYWYRQDPGQGLRLIYYSQIVNDFQKGDIAEGYSVSREKKESFPLTVTSAQKNPTAFYLCASSPRRGSRTQYFGPGTRLLVL.

The V call is TRBV11-3, the J call TRBJ2-1, with 9 bases lining up with TRBD2. CDR1 and CDR2 from the germline V gene are SGHNT and YENEEA. The CDR3 has 15 residues. J gave up 4 bases and V 4 bases, and 5 bases lay outside the gene matches. CDR3 in amino acids: CASSSVAGEYNEQFF. CDR3 sequence (DNA): TGTGCCAGCAGCTCAGTAGCGGGAGAGTACAATGAGCAGTTCTTC.